The next 8 T cell receptor beta chains were all read from a single sample in a study of T cells after posttransplantation cyclophosphamide. Some clones are missing from TCRdb's copy, which holds only in-frame ones; the method was immunoSEQ multiplex PCR. The sample has about 5,000 clones, roughly 76% seen once; the top ten hold about 34%. Busulfan-fludarabine conditioning, marrow transplant, and cyclophosphamide on days +3 and +4 were administered. The sequences come from PBMCs, collected after allogeneic stem cell transplant with posttransplant cyclophosphamide. Receptor source: a male patient aged 60-69 years who received an allogeneic stem cell transplant from an unrelated donor, was CMV-positive, and had no GVHD. Some T cells could come from the graft donor.

CDR3 sequence (DNA): TGTGCCAGCTCAAGGAGACAGGGGCACGAAAAACTGTTTTTT. It translates to CASSRRQGHEKLFF. The chain joins TRBV18 to TRBJ1-4; 8 bases match TRBD1. Germline lookup yields CDR1 KGHSH and CDR2 LQKENI. The V and J ends lost 5 bases and 8 bases, in that order; junction bases with no gene match: 7. The CDR3 totals 14 residues.

V usage is TRBV4-1 and J usage is TRBJ1-2; possibly TRBD1 for D (5 bases). V was clipped by 1 base and J by 4 bases, with 19 bases between them. This CDR3 is 17 amino acids long. The germline CDR1 and CDR2 sequences are MGHRA and YSYEKL. In DNA, the CDR3 is TGCGCCAGCAGCCAAGTGAGGCGGGGGGGGTCCCTCTATGGCTACACCTTC. Its protein product is CASSQVRRGGSLYGYTF.

V is TRBV10-2 and J is TRBJ2-7, with D tentatively TRBD2 (5 bases). V was trimmed by 7 bases and J by 2 bases, leaving 12 bases between them. The CDR3 has 13 residues. CDR1 and CDR2 (germline): WSHSY, SAAADI. The CDR3 bases are TGCGCCAGCATAGGAGGCCGAGCCTACGAGCAGTACTTC. Protein product: CASIGGRAYEQYF.

This clone turned up a few times. In DNA form, the CDR3 reads TGTGCCAGTAGTATTCAGGTTGAACAGCCCCAGCATTTT. Amino acids: CASSIQVEQPQHF. The rearrangement uses TRBV19 and TRBJ1-5; no clear D. This CDR3 region has 13 residues. The germline V gene has CDR1 LNHDA and CDR2 SQIVND (reference sequence). V dropped 3 bases and J dropped 7 bases, with 10 bases sitting between them. The full variable domain, rest sourced from reference TRBV19 and TRBJ1-5, is DGGITQSPKYLFRKEGQNVTLSCEQNLNHDAMYWYRQDPGQGLRLIYYSQIVNDFQKGDIAEGYSVSREKKESFPLTVTSAQKNPTAFYLCASSIQVEQPQHFGDGTRLSIL.

This rearrangement joins TRBV11-3 to TRBJ1-6, with 7 nucleotides matching TRBD1. The CDR3 totals 16 residues. J gave up 9 bases and V 0 bases, and 8 bases lay outside the gene matches. CDR1 is SGHNT and CDR2 is YENEEA in the germline V gene. The CDR3 spells CASSLDYETGSSPLHF. DNA for the CDR3: TGTGCCAGCAGCTTAGATTACGAGACAGGGAGTTCACCCCTCCACTTT.

The chain combines TRBV5-5 with TRBJ2-7; 9 positions match TRBD1. Trimming at V came to 2 bases and at J to 2 bases, leaving 5 bases not matched to a gene. Per the germline V gene, CDR1 is SGHKS and CDR2 is YYEKEE (reference sequence). The CDR3 totals 15 residues. The CDR3 region has the DNA TGTGCCAGCAGCTTTCTACGGGACAGGGCCTACGAGCAGTACTTC. It codes for CASSFLRDRAYEQYF.

In this sample, this clone turned up a few times. V and J are TRBV6-1 and TRBJ1-1; D might be TRBD1 (6 bases). Germline loops: CDR1 MNHNS, CDR2 SASEGT. V lost 3 bases and J 1 base, leaving 9 bases between the germline ends. The CDR3 consists of 14 residues. CDR3 amino acids: CASSDSRGNTEAFF. The CDR3 bases are TGTGCCAGCAGTGATTCCAGGGGGAACACTGAAGCTTTCTTT.

The chain recombines TRBV4-1 with TRBJ2-1; 10 bases align to TRBD2. The V gene end was trimmed by 4 bases and the J gene end by 8 bases; junction bases not matched to a gene: 8. CDR1 and CDR2 (germline): MGHRA, YSYEKL. This CDR3 is 15 amino acids long. CDR3 region: CASSLSGRARDEQFF. The CDR3, as DNA: TGCGCCAGCAGCCTCAGCGGGAGGGCCAGGGATGAGCAGTTCTTC.